Listed here are 24 T cell receptor beta chains from one sample, sequenced in a study of cytomegalovirus exposure and HLA in healthy donors (TCRdb year 2017). Libraries were built with the immunoSEQ multiplex PCR assay. The multiplex PCR relied on a mix of 60 forward primers for TCR Vbeta segments and 13 reverse primers for TCR Jbeta segments. This is the immuneACCESS table as TCRdb keeps it, with only in-frame sequences that have V and J called. A part of the clones is gone; compared with another copy, unresolved V genes explain less than half, and the rest is unexplained. This sample lists around 180,000 clones; around 80% were detected once. Roughly 5% of the sample goes to the ten largest clones. The sequenced sample consisted of PBMCs. The receptors derive from a man aged 35-49 years in good health and CMV-seronegative.

The chain is built from TRBV19 and TRBJ1-6; TRBD1 aligns across 8 bases. The V gene's germline CDR1 is LNHDA and CDR2 SQIVND (reference sequence). The ends lost 5 bases at V and 10 bases at J; junction bases unmatched: 7. This CDR3 region has 14 residues. CDR3 coding DNA: TGTGCCAGTAGTGCGACAGGGGAACGCTCACCCCTCCACTTT. It yields the protein CASSATGERSPLHF.

In regard to this clone: The junction does not match germline at one end; this may be a read error. The chain couples TRBV7-9 to TRBJ1-2; D ambiguous. Germline values: CDR1 SEHNR, CDR2 FQNEAQ (reference sequence). This CDR3 contains 12 residues. Here the CDR3 reads CSSSLLPGSYTF. CDR3 in DNA: TGTTCCAGCAGCTTGTTACCCGGGAGCTACACCTTC.

This sequence joins TRBV7-8 and TRBJ2-1, with TRBD2 matching over 11 bases. The junction had 11 bases not matched to a gene; V was cut back by 5 bases and J by 8 bases. In germline, CDR1 is SGHVS, CDR2 FQNEAQ. The length of the CDR3 is 16 residues. The CDR3 region has the DNA TGTGCCAGCAGCCCTCGGACTAGCGGGCCCGGGGATGAGCAGTTCTTC. It is translated as CASSPRTSGPGDEQFF.

V usage is TRBV9 and J usage is TRBJ2-7; 11 bases align to TRBD2. This CDR3 is 15 amino acids long. Per germline, CDR1 SGDLS and CDR2 YYNGEE. With 0 bases clipped from V and 6 bases from J, the junction kept 5 bases outside the gene matches. Here the CDR3 reads CASSVEGLAGGEQYF. As DNA, the CDR3 is TGTGCCAGCAGCGTAGAGGGTCTAGCGGGAGGCGAGCAGTACTTC. The variable domain in full, completed from reference TRBV9 and TRBJ2-7, reads DSGVTQTPKHLITATGQRVTLRCSPRSGDLSVYWYQQSLDQGLQFLIQYYNGEERAKGNILERFSAQQFPDLHSELNLSSLELGDSALYFCASSVEGLAGGEQYFGPGTRLTVT.

The chain is built from TRBV6-5 and TRBJ2-3; 9 nucleotides match TRBD1. J lost 3 bases, V lost 4 bases, and 8 bases had no gene match. CDR3 size: 16 residues. Per the germline V gene, CDR1 is MNHEY and CDR2 is SVGAGI. The CDR3 spells CASSSRQGVVTDTQYF. In nucleotides, the CDR3 is TGTGCCAGCAGTTCCAGACAGGGGGTAGTGACAGATACGCAGTATTTT.

V gene TRBV16 combines with J gene TRBJ1-1; D remains ambiguous. Trimming pared 1 base from V and 0 bases from J, leaving 9 bases between. This CDR3 is built from 15 residues. Germline values: CDR1 KGHSY, CDR2 FQNENV. CDR3 coding DNA: TGTGCCAGCAGCCAATATGACACCTTGAACACTGAAGCTTTCTTT. Its translation: CASSQYDTLNTEAFF.

This clone came up once. The gene calls are TRBV7-8 and TRBJ2-1; TRBD1 aligns across 8 bases. The CDR3 is 13 amino acids. CDR1 and CDR2 from the germline V gene are SGHVS and FQNEAQ. Trimming took 8 bases from V and 5 from J; bases not matched to a gene: 5. DNA for the CDR3: TGTGCCAGCGGACAGGGAGCCAACAATGAGCAGTTCTTC. Amino acid sequence: CASGQGANNEQFF.

V is TRBV2 and J is TRBJ2-7, with D maybe TRBD1 (6 bases). This CDR3 comprises 14 residues. V was cut by 1 base and J by 6 bases, with 13 bases left in between. Per germline, CDR1 SNHLY and CDR2 FYNNEI. The CDR3 loop reads CASSEGGAGVEQYF. The CDR3 nucleotides read TGTGCCAGCAGTGAAGGAGGGGCAGGGGTCGAGCAGTACTTC.

The chain recombines TRBV6-1 with TRBJ1-2, with 7 positions matching TRBD1. The V segment lost 7 bases and the J segment 3 bases; nucleotides outside the gene matches: 8. This CDR3 spans 14 amino acids. Germline lookup yields CDR1 MNHNS and CDR2 SASEGT. This CDR3 is CASTRQGWDYGYTF. DNA for the CDR3: TGTGCCAGCACCCGACAGGGCTGGGACTATGGCTACACCTTC.

The chain joins TRBV18 to TRBJ1-1, with D perhaps matching TRBD1 (5 bases). Trimming cost V 2 bases and J 7 bases, with 14 bases left between them. The CDR3 has 14 residues. Germline CDR1 KGHSH, CDR2 LQKENI. DNA of the CDR3: TGTGCCAGCTCACCAGGAAAGACAGCCCGTGAAGCTTTCTTT. It specifies CASSPGKTAREAFF.

The V call is TRBV5-4, the J call TRBJ2-5, with D maybe TRBD1 (6 bases). Matching the DNA end better, TRBJ2-7 makes the J call doubtful. The CDR3 sequence is 13 residues long. Germline CDR1 and CDR2: SGHNT and YYREEE (reference sequence). In nucleotides, the CDR3 is TGTGCCAGCGGTCTATGGGGGCAATACGAGCAGTACTTC. It codes for CASGLWGQYEQYF.

This chain joins TRBV16 and TRBJ1-5; TRBD1 matches 8 bases. With V trimmed by 4 bases and J by 3 bases, 2 bases remained unmatched. Per the germline V gene, CDR1 is KGHSY and CDR2 is FQNENV. CDR3 size: 14 residues. The CDR3 nucleotides read TGTGCCAGCAGCCTGACAGGGGCCAATCAGCCCCAGCATTTT. Translated, it gives CASSLTGANQPQHF.

In its sample, this clone was seen a few times. The chain employs TRBV15 and TRBJ2-5; TRBD2 aligns across 14 bases. Germline CDR1 reads LNHNV; CDR2 reads YYDKDF (reference sequence). The CDR3 covers 18 residues. J lost 0 bases, V lost 4 bases, and 7 bases had no gene match. The CDR3 protein is CATSNGGTSGGYQETQYF. The CDR3 region has the DNA TGTGCCACCAGCAACGGGGGGACTAGCGGGGGCTACCAAGAGACCCAGTACTTC.

The chain uses TRBV27 and TRBJ2-1; 10 positions match TRBD2. The CDR3 is 15 amino acids. Per germline, CDR1 MNHEY and CDR2 SMNVEV (reference sequence). V was pared by 5 bases and J by 3 bases, with 4 bases of the junction left unmatched. CDR3 protein: CASSIAGGGYNEQFF. DNA for the CDR3: TGTGCCAGCAGTATAGCGGGAGGCGGCTACAATGAGCAGTTCTTC.

V and J are TRBV30 and TRBJ1-5; a possible D gene is TRBD1 (6 bases). V was cut by 5 bases and J by 0 bases, with 14 bases left in between. The CDR3 is made up of 15 amino acids. Germline CDR1 is GTSNPN and CDR2 is SVGIG (reference sequence). Here the CDR3 reads CAWSVDRYSNQPQHF. DNA for the CDR3: TGTGCCTGGTCTGTCGACAGGTATAGCAATCAGCCCCAGCATTTT.

The rearrangement uses TRBV7-2 and TRBJ1-6, with D perhaps TRBD1 (6 bases). CDR1 is SGHTA, CDR2 FQGNSA, per germline. Between the trimmed V and J ends, which lost 5 bases and 9 bases, there was a span of 20 bases. The CDR3 sequence is 16 residues long. The CDR3 sequence: CASSPQTGLLGSPLHF. The CDR3 bases are TGTGCCAGCAGCCCGCAGACAGGCCTACTTGGTTCACCCCTCCACTTT. The whole variable domain, filled in from reference TRBV7-2 and TRBJ1-6, reads GAGVSQSPSNKVTEKGKDVELRCDPISGHTALYWYRQSLGQGLEFLIYFQGNSAPDKSGLPSDRFSAERTGGSVSTLTIQRTQQEDSAVYLCASSPQTGLLGSPLHFGNGTRLTVT.

This rearrangement joins TRBV14 to TRBJ1-6, with D hard to call. This CDR3 is built from 15 residues. Germline loops: CDR1 SGHDN, CDR2 FVKESK. V lost 2 bases, J lost 7 bases, and 12 bases lay in between. The CDR3 coding sequence is TGTGCCAGCAGCCAACCGCGACAAGAAAATTCACCCCTCCACTTT. Protein product: CASSQPRQENSPLHF.

The chain joins TRBV4-3 to TRBJ1-4, with 10 bases identical to TRBD1. The junction had 3 bases not matched to a gene; V was cut back by 6 bases and J by 2 bases. Germline CDR1 and CDR2: LGHNA and YSLEER. The CDR3 extends over 15 amino acids. The CDR3: CASRDRGRTNEKLFF. The DNA for the CDR3 is TGCGCCAGCAGAGACAGGGGGCGGACTAATGAAAAACTGTTTTTT.

The genes are TRBV10-2 and TRBJ1-4, with D tentatively TRBD1 (6 bases). The CDR3 runs to 15 residues. Germline V gene lookup returns CDR1 WSHSY and CDR2 SAAADI. V was pared by 0 bases and J by 10 bases, with 15 bases between. This chain's CDR3 is CASSESNRDGRKLFF. The CDR3 DNA sequence: TGCGCCAGCAGTGAGTCTAACAGGGATGGTCGAAAACTGTTTTTT.

V and J are TRBV6-1 and TRBJ1-5, with D perhaps TRBD1 (5 bases). CDR3 length equals 14 residues. The germline V and J ends were trimmed by 5 bases and 7 bases, with 15 bases remaining between them. The germline gives CDR1 MNHNS, CDR2 SASEGT. The CDR3 coding sequence is TGTGCCAGCAGTTTGCAGGGATGGGAACAGCCCCAGCATTTT. Its protein product is CASSLQGWEQPQHF.

This clone has only a few counts. J is TRBJ1-6 and V is TRBV19; TRBD1 matches at 7 bases. After removal of 9 bases from V and 0 bases from J, the junction contained 2 bases not matched to a gene. The CDR3 is 14 residues long. Germline V CDR1 and CDR2: LNHDA, SQIVND (reference sequence). CDR3: CASWDSSYNSPLHF. DNA of the CDR3: TGTGCCAGCTGGGACAGCTCCTATAATTCACCCCTCCACTTT.

The chain links TRBV7-2 to TRBJ1-1; 7 bases fit TRBD1. This CDR3 is built from 14 residues. Germline CDR1 SGHTA, CDR2 FQGNSA. The J segment lost 5 bases and the V segment lost 3 bases, leaving 6 bases of the junction unmatched. The CDR3 DNA reads TGTGCCAGCAGCTTTCTTCAGGGGGAGACTGAAGCTTTCTTT. Amino acid sequence: CASSFLQGETEAFF.

This chain links TRBV5-1 with TRBJ1-6; 7 bases are shared with TRBD1. The CDR3 is 14 amino acids. Germline trimming cut 1 base from V and 7 bases from J; bases unmatched to any gene: 2. Germline-derived CDR1 and CDR2 are SGHRS and YFSETQ. The CDR3 DNA is TGCGCCAGCAGCTTGACAGGGGAAAATTCACCCCTCCACTTT. As protein: CASSLTGENSPLHF. Looking up the rest from reference TRBV5-1 and TRBJ1-6 gives the full variable domain: KAGVTQTPRYLIKTRGQQVTLSCSPISGHRSVSWYQQTPGQGLQFLFEYFSETQRNKGNFPGRFSGRQFSNSRSEMNVSTLELGDSALYLCASSLTGENSPLHFGNGTRLTVT.

The V and J genes are TRBV12-5 and TRBJ1-1; D call uncertain. The CDR3 covers 14 residues. With 1 base removed from V and 3 bases from J, the gap between germline ends came to 9 bases. In germline, CDR1 is LGHNT, CDR2 FRNRAP. CDR3 DNA: TGTGCTAGTGGTTTGGAATCGGCGGACACTGAAGCTTTCTTT. This gives the protein CASGLESADTEAFF.